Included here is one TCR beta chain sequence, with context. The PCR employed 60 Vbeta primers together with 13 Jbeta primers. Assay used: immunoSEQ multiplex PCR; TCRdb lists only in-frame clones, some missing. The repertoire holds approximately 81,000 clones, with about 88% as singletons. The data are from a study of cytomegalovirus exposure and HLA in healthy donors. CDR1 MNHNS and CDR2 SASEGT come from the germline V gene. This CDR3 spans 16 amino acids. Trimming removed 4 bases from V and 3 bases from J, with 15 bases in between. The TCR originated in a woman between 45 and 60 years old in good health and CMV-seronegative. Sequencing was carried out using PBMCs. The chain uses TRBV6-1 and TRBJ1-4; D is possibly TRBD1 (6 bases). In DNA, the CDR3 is TGTGCCAGCAGTGGGACAGAGGGTATATCTAATGAAAAACTGTTTTTT. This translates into CASSGTEGISNEKLFF.